This is a list of T cell receptor beta chains from one sample in a study of T cells in Graves' hyperthyroidism and ophthalmopathy. TCRdb re-analysed the multiplex PCR reads in MiXCR, keeping a single row per CDR3 protein. The sample shows a few hundred thousand distinct CDR3 sequences, under 25% of them seen only once. The sample taken for sequencing was blood. These receptor sequences come from a man between 18 and 35 years old with Graves' hyperthyroidism. The CDR3 runs from the conserved cysteine through the conserved F or W. D genes are given only for firm matches. Where a row states a size, it is once, few, many or the class of an expanded clone; other rows omit it.

j_gene	abundance	d_gene	v_gene	CDR3nt	CDR3aa
TRBJ1-3	few	.	TRBV3-1	TGTGCCAGCAGCCTCCCGGGAGCCTCTGGAAACACCATATATTTT	CASSLPGASGNTIYF
TRBJ2-7	many	TRBD2	TRBV19	TGTGCCAGTAGTCCGTCTAGCGGGGGCACCTACGAGCAGTACTTC	CASSPSSGGTYEQYF
TRBJ2-6	many	.	TRBV7-9	TGTGCCAGCAGCTTAGCAGGGACCGGGGCCAACGTCCTGACTTTC	CASSLAGTGANVLTF
TRBJ2-5	many	.	TRBV7-8	TGTGCCAGCAGCTTAGCCAGGGGGGTAGTCGAGGCCCAGTACTTC	CASSLARGVVEAQYF
TRBJ1-5	.	.	TRBV3-1	TGTGCCAGCAGCGGTACAGGGAGCCAGCCCCAGCATTTT	CASSGTGSQPQHF
TRBJ2-7	many	.	TRBV11-2	TGTGCCAGCAGCGTATCCTACGAGCAGTACTTC	CASSVSYEQYF
TRBJ1-1	few	.	TRBV10-2	TGCGCCAGCAGTGAGTCAAGGGCGCGGAACACTGAAGCTTTCTTT	CASSESRARNTEAFF
TRBJ2-7	.	TRBD1	TRBV12-3/TRBV12-4	TGTGCCAGCAGCTCCCCCTTACTGAGGGACAGCTCCTACGAGCAGTACTTC	CASSSPLLRDSSYEQYF
TRBJ2-7	.	TRBD1	TRBV6-5	TGTGCCAGCAGTTACTCGACCGGGACAGGGGTCTACGAGCAGTACTTC	CASSYSTGTGVYEQYF
TRBJ2-5	many	TRBD2	TRBV11-3	TGTGCCAGCAGCTGGGGGGGGTCACCCACGACCCAGTACTTC	CASSWGGSPTTQYF
TRBJ1-1	many	TRBD1	TRBV28	TGTGCCAGCAGTTTAAGCCCCCGACAGGGGCAAGCTTTCTTT	CASSLSPRQGQAFF
TRBJ1-5	.	.	TRBV6-1	TGTGCCAGCAGTCGAAGACAGACACCAGGCAATCAGCCCCAGCATTTT	CASSRRQTPGNQPQHF
TRBJ1-5	.	.	TRBV12-3/TRBV12-4	TGTGCCAGCAGCTACGACGGCTACAATCAGCCCCAGCATTTT	CASSYDGYNQPQHF
TRBJ1-2	many	TRBD1	TRBV29-1	TGCAGCGCCGAACAGGGGGGAGCCGACTACACCTTC	CSAEQGGADYTF
TRBJ2-6	few	.	TRBV30	TGTGCCTCACATTGGGTTTCTGGGGCCAACGTCCTGACTTTC	CASHWVSGANVLTF
TRBJ1-5	many	.	TRBV12-3/TRBV12-4	TGTGCCAGCAGTTTAGCGCAGGGGCTCAATCAGCCCCAGCATTTT	CASSLAQGLNQPQHF
TRBJ2-7	many	TRBD2	TRBV7-2	TGTGCCAGCAGCGAAGGACTAGCGGGGGTCTACGAGCAGTACTTC	CASSEGLAGVYEQYF
TRBJ2-7	many	TRBD1	TRBV5-1	TGCGCCAGCAGCTTGGATCGACAGGGGCGCGAGCAGTACTTC	CASSLDRQGREQYF
TRBJ1-3	many	.	TRBV6-1	TGTGCCAGCAGGGCGGGGGTGAACTCTGGAAACACCATATATTTT	CASRAGVNSGNTIYF
TRBJ1-1	many	.	TRBV28	TGTGCCAGCAGTACGCATACCTACACTGAAGCTTTCTTT	CASSTHTYTEAFF
TRBJ1-2	many	.	TRBV6-5	TGTGCCAGCAGTTACCTGTGGGACGGGCCCGGGAGCTACACCTTC	CASSYLWDGPGSYTF
TRBJ1-2	.	TRBD1	TRBV28	TGTGCCAGCAGTGTTTCCGGGACAGGGGGATTAACCTTC	CASSVSGTGGLTF
TRBJ1-1	many	.	TRBV2	TGTGCCAGCAAAGGGGGGGGCGCGGGGAACACTGAAGCTTTCTTT	CASKGGGAGNTEAFF
TRBJ1-3	many	.	TRBV4-1	TGCGCCAGCAGCCAAGTGGCAGGGATCTTGTCTGGAAACACCATATATTTT	CASSQVAGILSGNTIYF
TRBJ1-1	few	.	TRBV2	TGTGCCAGCAGTGATCCAGGGCGGGCCACTGAAGCTTTCTTT	CASSDPGRATEAFF
TRBJ1-5	many	.	TRBV2	TGTGCCAGCAGCGAGGAAAGCAATCAGCCCCAGCATTTT	CASSEESNQPQHF
TRBJ2-7	.	TRBD2	TRBV3-1	TGTGCCAGCAGCCAAGTGGGTAGCGGGGTCTACGAGCAGTACTTC	CASSQVGSGVYEQYF
TRBJ1-2	many	.	TRBV2	TGTGCCAGCAGTCTTAGACAGAAGGCTAACTATGGCTACACCTTC	CASSLRQKANYGYTF
TRBJ2-3	.	TRBD1	TRBV11-1	TGTGCCAGCAGCGGACGGGACAGGGCTGATCGAGATACGCAGTATTTT	CASSGRDRADRDTQYF
TRBJ1-1	many	TRBD1	TRBV7-8	TGTGCCAGCAGCCCAACTCCGACAGGGGGCACTGAAGCTTTCTTT	CASSPTPTGGTEAFF
TRBJ1-6	.	.	TRBV4-1	TGCGCCAGCAGCCAAGAACCGGGTCCACCCCTCCACTTT	CASSQEPGPPLHF
TRBJ1-1	few	.	TRBV9	TGTGCCAGCGGGGGGGGACACACTGAAGCTTTCTTT	CASGGGHTEAFF
TRBJ1-2	many	.	TRBV5-1	TGCGCCAGCAGCTTGGACAGGGACGGCTACACCTTC	CASSLDRDGYTF
TRBJ1-1	once	.	TRBV5-1	TGCGCCAGCAGCTTGGTGGTCAGCATGAACACTGAAGCTTTCTTT	CASSLVVSMNTEAFF
TRBJ1-1	many	TRBD1	TRBV6-1	TGTGCCAGCAGTGCGACAGGGCTCGGGGCTGAAGCTTTCTTT	CASSATGLGAEAFF
TRBJ1-3	many	.	TRBV11-1	TGTGCCAGCAGCTTATCTCCGGAAAGCTCTGGAAACACCATATATTTT	CASSLSPESSGNTIYF
TRBJ2-7	many	.	TRBV9	TGTGCCAGCAGCGGGGGCCTTGTGGGTGAGCAGTACTTC	CASSGGLVGEQYF
TRBJ2-2	.	TRBD1	TRBV12-3/TRBV12-4	TGTGCCAGCAGTTCGGGGACAGGGGACGTCGAGAACACCGGGGAGCTGTTTTTT	CASSSGTGDVENTGELFF
TRBJ2-2	many	.	TRBV6-2/TRBV6-3	TGTGCCAGCAGTTACGGACCTCCCTGGGCCGGGGAGCTGTTTTTT	CASSYGPPWAGELFF
TRBJ2-5	many	.	TRBV2	TGTGCCAGCAATCAGGTTGTAGGGGAGACCCAGTACTTC	CASNQVVGETQYF
TRBJ2-5	.	TRBD2	TRBV29-1	TGCAGCGTTGGAGAGCGAGCGGGGGTTCAAAAGACCCAGTACTTC	CSVGERAGVQKTQYF
TRBJ2-4	many	.	TRBV28	TGTGCCAGCAGTTTCGGACAACGTGTCGCCAAAAACATTCAGTACTTC	CASSFGQRVAKNIQYF
TRBJ2-5	many	.	TRBV3-1	TGTGCCAGCAGCCAAGATCTCGCCAGGGCCGAGACCCAGTACTTC	CASSQDLARAETQYF
TRBJ2-2	many	.	TRBV9	TGTGCCAGCAGCGTCATAGGGGCCGGGGAGCTGTTTTTT	CASSVIGAGELFF
TRBJ1-2	many	.	TRBV12-3/TRBV12-4	TGTGCCAGCAGCCCACCCGGAGACTGGGGGTATGGCTACACCTTC	CASSPPGDWGYGYTF
TRBJ2-5	.	.	TRBV6-2/TRBV6-3	TGTGCCAGCAGTTTCTACCGGGCGGGCGAGACCCAGTACTTC	CASSFYRAGETQYF
TRBJ1-1	many	.	TRBV19	TGTGCCAGTAGTATGGTTGACACTGAAGCTTTCTTT	CASSMVDTEAFF
TRBJ2-5	many	.	TRBV20-1	TGCAGTGCTAGATCAGTGAAGCTAGCAATCGAGACCCAGTACTTC	CSARSVKLAIETQYF
TRBJ2-2	.	.	TRBV6-1	TGTGTCAGCAGTAGAGATGGGAGGACCGGGGAGCTGTTTTTT	CVSSRDGRTGELFF
TRBJ1-1	many	.	TRBV7-2	TGTGCCAGCAGCTTAGCGCTATGGGGACCGAACACTGAAGCTTTCTTT	CASSLALWGPNTEAFF
TRBJ2-2	.	.	TRBV24-1	TGTGCCACCAGTGATACAGGGATCAACACCGGGGAGCTGTGTTTT	CATSDTGINTGELCF
TRBJ1-5	many	.	TRBV19	TGTGCCAGCTCCACAGGACATGAGGGGACCATTAATCAGCCCCAGCATTTT	CASSTGHEGTINQPQHF
TRBJ1-1	many	.	TRBV5-1	TGCGCCAGCAGCTCCGGCCCGGGGAGCACTGAAGCTTTCTTT	CASSSGPGSTEAFF